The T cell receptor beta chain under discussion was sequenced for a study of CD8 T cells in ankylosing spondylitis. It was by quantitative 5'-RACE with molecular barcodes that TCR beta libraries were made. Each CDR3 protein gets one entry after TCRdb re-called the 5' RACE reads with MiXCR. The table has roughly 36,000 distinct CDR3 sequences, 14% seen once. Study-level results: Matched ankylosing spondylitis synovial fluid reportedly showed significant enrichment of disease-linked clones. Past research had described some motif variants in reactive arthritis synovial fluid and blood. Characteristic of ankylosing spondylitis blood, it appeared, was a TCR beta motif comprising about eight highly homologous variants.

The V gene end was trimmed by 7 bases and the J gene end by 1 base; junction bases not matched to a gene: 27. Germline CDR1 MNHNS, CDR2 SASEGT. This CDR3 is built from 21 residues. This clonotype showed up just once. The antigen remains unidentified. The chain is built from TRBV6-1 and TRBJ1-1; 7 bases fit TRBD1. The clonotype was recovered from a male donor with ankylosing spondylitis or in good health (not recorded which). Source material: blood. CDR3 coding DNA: TGTGCCAGCAAGAAGCTCCTTTCATTCCAGGGGGGAGATTATTGGAACACTGAAGCTTTCTTT. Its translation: CASKKLLSFQGGDYWNTEAFF.